Described below is a single TCR beta chain sequence and its context. This sample was taken from a study of CD8+CD57+ T cells in acquired aplastic anemia. Study details: The average read count for CD4+ cells in healthy donors was about 10 million.

The use of genomic DNA as template underpinned the TCR beta VDJ and CDR3 profiling. Each CDR3 protein is one row after TCRdb ran MiXCR on the reads. The data hold fewer than 45,000 distinct CDR3 sequences, with around three quarters observed a single time. This clonotype was obtained from a human donor in good health, serving as a control. The sequencing sample was made of sorted CD4+, CD8+, or CD8+CD57+ T cells (not recorded which) from PBMCs.

Here the CDR3 DNA reads TGTGCCAGCAGCTCCGACGGGCCGGCCTATGAGCAGTTCTTC. Translation gives CASSSDGPAYEQFF. The V gene is TRBV7-3, the J gene TRBJ2-1; no reliable D call. The germline CDR1 and CDR2 sequences are SGHTA and FQGTGA. The CDR3 runs to 14 residues. V lost 4 bases to trimming and J lost 8 bases, with 15 bases between them.